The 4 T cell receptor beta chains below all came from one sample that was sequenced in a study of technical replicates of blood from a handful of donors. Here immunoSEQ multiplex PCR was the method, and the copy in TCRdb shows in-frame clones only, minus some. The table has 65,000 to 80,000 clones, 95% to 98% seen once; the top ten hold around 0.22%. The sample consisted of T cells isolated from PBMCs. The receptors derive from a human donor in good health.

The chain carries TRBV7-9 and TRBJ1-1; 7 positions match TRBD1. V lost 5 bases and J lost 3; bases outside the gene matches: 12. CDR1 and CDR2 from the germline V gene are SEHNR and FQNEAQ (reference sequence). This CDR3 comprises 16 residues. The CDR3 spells CASSPASLDRDTEAFF. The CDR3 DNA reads TGTGCCAGCAGCCCAGCCTCCTTAGACAGGGACACTGAAGCTTTCTTT. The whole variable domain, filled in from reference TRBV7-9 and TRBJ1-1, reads DTGVSQNPRHKITKRGQNVTFRCDPISEHNRLYWYRQTLGQGPEFLTYFQNEAQLEKSRLLSDRFSAERPKGSFSTLEIQRTEQGDSAMYLCASSPASLDRDTEAFFGQGTRLTVV.

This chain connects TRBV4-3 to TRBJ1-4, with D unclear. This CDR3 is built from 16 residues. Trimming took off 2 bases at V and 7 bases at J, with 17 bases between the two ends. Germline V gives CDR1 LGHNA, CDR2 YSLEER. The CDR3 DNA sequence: TGCGCCAGCAGCCAACTATCCGGTCCCCATGGTGAAAAACTGTTTTTT. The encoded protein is CASSQLSGPHGEKLFF.

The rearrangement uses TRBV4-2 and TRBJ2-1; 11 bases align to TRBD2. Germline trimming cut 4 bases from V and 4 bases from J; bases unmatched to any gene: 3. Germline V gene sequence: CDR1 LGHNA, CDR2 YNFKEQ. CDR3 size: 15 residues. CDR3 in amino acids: CASSPGTSGYNEQFF. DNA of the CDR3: TGTGCCAGCAGCCCCGGGACTAGCGGATACAATGAGCAGTTCTTC.

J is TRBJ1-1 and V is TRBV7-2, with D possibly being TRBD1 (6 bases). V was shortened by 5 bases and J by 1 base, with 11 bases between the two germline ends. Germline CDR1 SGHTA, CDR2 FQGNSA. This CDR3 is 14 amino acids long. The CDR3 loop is CASSQQGRNTEAFF. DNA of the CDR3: TGTGCCAGCAGCCAACAGGGCCGGAACACTGAAGCTTTCTTT. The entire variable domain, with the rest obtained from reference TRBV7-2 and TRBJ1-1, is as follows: GAGVSQSPSNKVTEKGKDVELRCDPISGHTALYWYRQSLGQGLEFLIYFQGNSAPDKSGLPSDRFSAERTGGSVSTLTIQRTQQEDSAVYLCASSQQGRNTEAFFGQGTRLTVV.